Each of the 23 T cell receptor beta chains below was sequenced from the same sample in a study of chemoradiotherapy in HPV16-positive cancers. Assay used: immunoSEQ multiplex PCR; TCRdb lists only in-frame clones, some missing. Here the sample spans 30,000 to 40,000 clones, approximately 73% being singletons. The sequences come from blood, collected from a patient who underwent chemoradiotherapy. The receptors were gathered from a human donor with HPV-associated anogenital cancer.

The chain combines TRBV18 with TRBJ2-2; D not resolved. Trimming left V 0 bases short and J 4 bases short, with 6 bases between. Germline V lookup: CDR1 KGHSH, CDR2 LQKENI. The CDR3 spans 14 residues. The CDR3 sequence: CASSPPRSTGELFF. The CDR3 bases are TGTGCCAGCTCACCACCACGGAGCACCGGGGAGCTGTTTTTT.

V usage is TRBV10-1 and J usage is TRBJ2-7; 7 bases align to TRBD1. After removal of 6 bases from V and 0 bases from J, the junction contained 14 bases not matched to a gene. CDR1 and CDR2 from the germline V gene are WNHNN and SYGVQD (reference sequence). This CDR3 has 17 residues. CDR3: CASSAHKDRPVSYEQYF. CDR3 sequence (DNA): TGCGCCAGCAGCGCCCACAAGGACAGGCCCGTCTCCTACGAGCAGTACTTC.

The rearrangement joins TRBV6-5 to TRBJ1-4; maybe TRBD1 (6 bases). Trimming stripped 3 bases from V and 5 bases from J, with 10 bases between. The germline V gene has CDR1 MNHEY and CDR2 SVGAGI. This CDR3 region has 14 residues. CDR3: CASSYRRGNEKLFF. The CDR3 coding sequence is TGTGCCAGCAGTTATAGGAGGGGGAATGAAAAACTGTTTTTT.

CDR3 sequence (DNA): TGTGCCGGGGGACTAGCGGGCCAGCAGTTCTTC. Translated: CAGGLAGQQFF. The chain links TRBV7-6 to TRBJ2-1, with TRBD2 matching over 12 bases. This CDR3 is 11 amino acids long. J was trimmed by 11 bases and V by 11 bases; bases with no gene match: 4. Germline CDR1 is SGHVS and CDR2 is FNYEAQ.

The CDR3, as DNA: TGTGCCAGCAGCTTAGGAGAGGTACCTTGGGCATCCATATATTTT. Amino acid sequence: CASSLGEVPWASIYF. This chain connects TRBV7-6 to TRBJ1-3; no definite D call. CDR3 length equals 15 residues. CDR1 is SGHVS, CDR2 FNYEAQ, per germline. V lost 1 base, J lost 11 bases, and 18 bases lay in between.

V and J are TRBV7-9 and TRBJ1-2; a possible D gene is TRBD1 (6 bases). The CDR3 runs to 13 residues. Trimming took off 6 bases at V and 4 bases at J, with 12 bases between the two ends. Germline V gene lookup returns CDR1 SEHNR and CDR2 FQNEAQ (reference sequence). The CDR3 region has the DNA TGTGCCAGCAGTCAACAGGGTAGCTATGGCTACACCTTC. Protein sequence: CASSQQGSYGYTF.

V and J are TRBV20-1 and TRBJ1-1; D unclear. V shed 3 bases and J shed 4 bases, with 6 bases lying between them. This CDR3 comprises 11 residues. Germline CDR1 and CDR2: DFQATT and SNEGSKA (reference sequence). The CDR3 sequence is CSASASTEAFF. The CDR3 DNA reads TGCAGTGCTAGCGCCAGCACTGAAGCTTTCTTT.

CDR3 in amino acids: CASSGLAGSYNEQFF. The CDR3 nucleotides are TGTGCCAGCAGCGGCCTAGCGGGGAGCTACAATGAGCAGTTCTTC. The V gene is TRBV9, the J gene TRBJ2-1; 9 nucleotides match TRBD2. CDR3 length: 15 amino acids. Trimming cost V 3 bases and J 3 bases; bases outside gene matches: 4. Germline loops: CDR1 SGDLS, CDR2 YYNGEE.

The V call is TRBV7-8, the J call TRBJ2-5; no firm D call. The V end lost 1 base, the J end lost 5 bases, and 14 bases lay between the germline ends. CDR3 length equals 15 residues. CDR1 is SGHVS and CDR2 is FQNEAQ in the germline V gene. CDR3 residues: CASSLEGSPSETQYF. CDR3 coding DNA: TGTGCCAGCAGCTTAGAGGGTTCCCCAAGCGAGACCCAGTACTTC.

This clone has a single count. In nucleotides, the CDR3 is TGTGCCAGCAGCTTACCCCCTACCGACGGCCCCAGTGGCTACACCTTC. It is translated as CASSLPPTDGPSGYTF. The chain uses TRBV7-9 and TRBJ1-2, with unresolved D. V was shortened by 2 bases and J by 7 bases, with 20 bases between the two germline ends. Germline assignment: CDR1 SEHNR and CDR2 FQNEAQ (reference sequence). The CDR3 is 16 amino acids.

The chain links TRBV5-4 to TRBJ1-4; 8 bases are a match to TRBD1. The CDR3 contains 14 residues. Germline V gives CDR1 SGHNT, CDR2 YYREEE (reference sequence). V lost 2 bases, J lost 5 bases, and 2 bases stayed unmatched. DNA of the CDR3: TGTGCCAGCAGCTTAAGACAGGGGAATGAAAAACTGTTTTTT. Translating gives CASSLRQGNEKLFF. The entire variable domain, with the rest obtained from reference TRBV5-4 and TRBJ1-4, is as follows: ETGVTQSPTHLIKTRGQQVTLRCSSQSGHNTVSWYQQALGQGPQFIFQYYREEENGRGNFPPRFSGLQFPNYSSELNVNALELDDSALYLCASSLRQGNEKLFFGSGTQLSVL.

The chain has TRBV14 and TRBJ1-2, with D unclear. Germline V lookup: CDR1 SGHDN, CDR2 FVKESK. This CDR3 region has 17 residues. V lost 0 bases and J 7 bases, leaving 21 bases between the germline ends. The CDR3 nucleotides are TGTGCCAGCAGCCAAGATCTTAAAGGGCATCGCTTTGGTGGCTACACCTTC. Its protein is CASSQDLKGHRFGGYTF.

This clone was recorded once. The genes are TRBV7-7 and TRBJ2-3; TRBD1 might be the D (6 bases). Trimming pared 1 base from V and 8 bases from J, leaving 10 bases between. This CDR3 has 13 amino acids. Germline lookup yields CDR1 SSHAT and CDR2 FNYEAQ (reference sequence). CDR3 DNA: TGTGCCAGCAGCTTAGAGACAGGAGGTACGCAGTATTTT. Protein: CASSLETGGTQYF.

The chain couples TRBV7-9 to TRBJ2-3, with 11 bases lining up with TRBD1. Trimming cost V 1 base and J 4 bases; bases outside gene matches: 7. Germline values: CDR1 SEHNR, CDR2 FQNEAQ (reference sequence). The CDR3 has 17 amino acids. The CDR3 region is CASSLVLGQGVPDTQYF. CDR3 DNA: TGTGCCAGCAGCTTAGTCCTGGGACAGGGGGTACCAGATACGCAGTATTTT.

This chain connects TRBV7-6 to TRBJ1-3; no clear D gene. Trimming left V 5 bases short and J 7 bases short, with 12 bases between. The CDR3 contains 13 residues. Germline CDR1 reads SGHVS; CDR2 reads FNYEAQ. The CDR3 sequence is CASSASAGNTIYF. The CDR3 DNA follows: TGTGCCAGCAGCGCTAGCGCGGGGAACACCATATATTTT. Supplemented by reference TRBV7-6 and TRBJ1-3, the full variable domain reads GAGVSQSPRYKVTKRGQDVALRCDPISGHVSLYWYRQALGQGPEFLTYFNYEAQQDKSGLPNDRFSAERPEGSISTLTIQRTEQRDSAMYRCASSASAGNTIYFGEGSWLTVV.

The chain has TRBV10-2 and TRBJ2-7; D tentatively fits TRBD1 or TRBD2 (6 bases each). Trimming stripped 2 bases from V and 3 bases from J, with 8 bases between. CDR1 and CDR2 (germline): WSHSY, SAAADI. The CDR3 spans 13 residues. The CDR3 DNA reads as TGCGCCAGCAGTGAGCGGGGGCTCTACGAGCAGTACTTC. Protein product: CASSERGLYEQYF.

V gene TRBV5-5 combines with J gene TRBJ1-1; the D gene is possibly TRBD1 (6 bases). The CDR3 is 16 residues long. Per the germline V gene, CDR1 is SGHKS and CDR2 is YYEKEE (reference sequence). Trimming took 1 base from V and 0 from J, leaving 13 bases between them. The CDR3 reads CASSLRGGTLNTEAFF. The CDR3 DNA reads TGTGCCAGCAGCTTGAGGGGGGGCACTTTGAACACTGAAGCTTTCTTT.

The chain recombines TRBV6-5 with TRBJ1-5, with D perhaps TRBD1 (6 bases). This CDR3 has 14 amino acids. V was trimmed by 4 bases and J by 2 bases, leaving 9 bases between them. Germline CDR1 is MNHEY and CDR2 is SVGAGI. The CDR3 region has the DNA TGTGCCAGCAGTTCGGGGGGCGGCAATCAGCCCCAGCATTTT. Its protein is CASSSGGGNQPQHF.

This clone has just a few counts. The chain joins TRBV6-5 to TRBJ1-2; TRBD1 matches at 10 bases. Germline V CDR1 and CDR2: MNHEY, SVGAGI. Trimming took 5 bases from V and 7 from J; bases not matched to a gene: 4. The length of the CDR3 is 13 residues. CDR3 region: CASSATGGLGYTF. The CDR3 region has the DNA TGTGCCAGCAGTGCGACAGGGGGCCTTGGCTACACCTTC.

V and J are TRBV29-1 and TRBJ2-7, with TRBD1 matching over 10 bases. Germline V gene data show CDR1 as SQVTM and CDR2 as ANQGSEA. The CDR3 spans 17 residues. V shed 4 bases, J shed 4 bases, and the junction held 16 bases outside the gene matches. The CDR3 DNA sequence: TGCAGCGTTGGGCCCTCCCCTGGACAGGGGGTTAAGTACGAGCAGTACTTC. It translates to CSVGPSPGQGVKYEQYF.

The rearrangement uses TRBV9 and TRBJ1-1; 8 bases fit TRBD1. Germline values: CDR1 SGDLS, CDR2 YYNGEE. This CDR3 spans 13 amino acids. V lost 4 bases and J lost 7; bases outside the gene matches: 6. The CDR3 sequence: CASSSSGTGEAFF. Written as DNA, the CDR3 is TGTGCCAGCAGCTCCTCCGGGACAGGTGAAGCTTTCTTT.

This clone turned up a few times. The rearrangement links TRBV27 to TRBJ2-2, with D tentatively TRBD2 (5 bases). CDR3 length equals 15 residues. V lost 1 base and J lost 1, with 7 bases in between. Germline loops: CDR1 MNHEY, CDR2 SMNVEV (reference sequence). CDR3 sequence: CASSLLAGNTGELFF. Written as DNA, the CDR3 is TGTGCCAGCAGTTTATTGGCGGGGAACACCGGGGAGCTGTTTTTT.

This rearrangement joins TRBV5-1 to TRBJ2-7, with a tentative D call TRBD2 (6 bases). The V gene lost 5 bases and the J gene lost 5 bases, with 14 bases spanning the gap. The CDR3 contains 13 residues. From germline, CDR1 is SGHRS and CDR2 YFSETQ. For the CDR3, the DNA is TGCGCCAGCAGGGGGACTGACGCTGACGAGCAGTACTTC. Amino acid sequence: CASRGTDADEQYF.